The T cell receptor beta chain under discussion was sequenced for a study of human T cells and chemical hapten exposure (dated by TCRdb to the early 2020s). In terms of the full investigation: For sensitization, 2% DPC in acetone was applied to a 2 cm by 2 cm area of upper inner arm skin. Patients additionally received weekly therapeutic DPC doses to the scalp throughout the approximately 24-week study period. Patch tests used Finn chambers with 0.01% DPC on the upper back, scored after 6 days by International Contact Dermatitis Research Group standards. The patient cohort, mostly female, included alopecia areata with under or over 50% scalp involvement, alopecia totalis and alopecia universalis. Libraries were pooled for sequencing, and per-sample TCR yields varied mainly because of small differences in library volumes within the pool. In alopecia patients, the study followed how the peripheral blood TCR repertoire changed in vivo over primary and secondary sensitization to diphenylcyclopropenone (DPC), a hapten. Blood samples were taken from patients before sensitization (week 0) and at 2, 6 and about 24 weeks after DPC sensitization. Nearly 30 alopecia patients gave blood for TCR sequencing at one to four time points (pre-sensitization, 2, 6 and 24 weeks). Each blood RNA sample was used to sequence both TCR alpha and TCR beta chains.

This clonotype came up a few times. This receptor's antigen is unknown. No quality values exist for individual bases; no much larger clone is one base distant. What the research found in general, with its limitations: Patch test score correlated positively with the number of PT1 expanded TCRs, reaching significance at thresholds 8, 16 and 32 but not at 4. Repeated subsampling changed both the strength of the expansion versus patch-test correlation and the threshold at which the correlation became significant. Because all patients had alopecia, a presumed autoimmune disease, the immune response of the patients might differ from that of healthy individuals. The number of TCRs above 1 in 1000 frequency did not change with DPC sensitization; there was no evidence of global repertoire structure alterations. Expanded TCRs formed significantly more large CDR3 similarity clusters than pre-sensitization or healthy control sets, consistent with antigen-driven responses.

The library came from RACE. Reads for this sample came from a NextSeq 500. During library preparation, unique molecular identifiers were attached to individual cDNA molecules so that TCRs could be counted quantitatively and reproducibly. In the paper's pipeline: A median of roughly 99,000 TCRs per sample was observed, with a range of roughly 20,000 to 700,000. The Decombinator software suite was used to annotate V, J and CDR3 in the TCR reads. For the PS versus PT1 abundance plots, all samples were subsampled to the same number of TCRs (28,000). Expanded TCRs were defined as absent before sensitization and observed at least eight times at the 2-week time point. TCRdb trimmed public reads at Q25 via fastp, called clones via MiXCR and kept in-frame beta chains. Rows with a matching CDR3 protein are joined into one entry that keeps the most common DNA and genes. The V and J calls shown here were made by TCRdb, not taken from the authors' results. In all, the sample holds some 38,000 distinct CDR3 sequences, and 5% to 7% of those were seen once. The ten largest clones capture 9.1% of the sample.

The germline V gene gives CDR1 as MNHEY and CDR2 as SVGEGT. Including the terminal cysteine and phenylalanine, the CDR3 comprises 17 residues. Only CDR3 DNA remains: 51 bases, in frame from the first base. Trimming removed 5 bases from V and 8 bases from J, leaving 27 bases between the germline ends. The time point label corresponds to: patch test 1, 2 weeks after DPC sensitization. Read against the paper, the sample's treatment or condition label means: therapeutic diphenylcyclopropenone sensitization with weekly scalp DPC. Unfractionated whole blood was collected in Tempus Blood RNA tubes, and total RNA was extracted from that blood. At every patch-test visit, the blood draw took place before the patch test was put on. Patients were eligible if aged 18 to 70, diagnosed with alopecia and judged suitable for DPC therapy, and pregnant patients were excluded.

The source of this sequence is a woman in her twenties or thirties with alopecia areata. Some clones in this sample may be carry-over from other donors' samples. The sequencing here drew on whole blood, taken in connection with sensitization to the hapten diphenylcyclopropenone (DPC). The chain is encoded by TRBV6-2 or TRBV6-3 joined to TRBJ1-2, with a weak D call of TRBD1 (5 bases match). The nucleotides read TGTGCCAGCAGTATCCGAATATCCCGGGACCGGAGCCGAGGCTACACCTTC. Protein translation: CASSIRISRDRSRGYTF.